The sample holds one count of the clone carrying this T cell receptor (beta chain). The data derive from a study of cytomegalovirus exposure and HLA in healthy donors. PCR used 60 Vbeta primers and 13 Jbeta primers. TCRdb keeps only in-frame clones here, not all; method: immunoSEQ multiplex PCR. The data contain approximately 130,000 clones, 83% of them singletons. Germline loops: CDR1 SEHNR, CDR2 FQNEAQ (reference sequence). V gave up 4 bases and J gave up 7 bases, with 23 bases separating them. This CDR3 has 16 amino acids. This chain connects TRBV7-9 to TRBJ2-7; D might be TRBD2 (5 bases). The TCR comes from a girl aged 2-10 years in good health and CMV-seronegative. Sequences were obtained from PBMCs. The DNA of the CDR3 is TGTGCCAGCAGCTCAGAAAGCGGCTTCTTTCTGGGAGAGCAGTACTTC. It specifies CASSSESGFFLGEQYF.